The sequence of this TCR beta chain was determined in a study of chemoradiotherapy in HPV16-positive cancers. Study conclusions and caveats: During treatment, candidate HPV-specific clones and E7-related motifs expanded in tumor. For HPV16-positive patients, expanding HPV-responsive T cells associated with longer recurrence-free survival. Only a couple of HPV16-positive patients supplied the functional HPV-specificity definition.

The CDR3 has 17 amino acids. Per germline, CDR1 SGHVS and CDR2 FQNEAQ. V gave up 4 bases and J gave up 0 bases; unmatched junction bases: 5. Samples were taken several times over chemoradiotherapy. Comment on this clone: Its antigen is unidentified.

Sequencing was performed with immunoSEQ multiplex PCR; in TCRdb, only in-frame clones are kept and a portion is missing. The sample yields under 6,500 clones, approximately 80% seen once. This specimen was collected from a patient who underwent chemoradiotherapy. The chain couples TRBV7-8 to TRBJ2-1, with 11 bases fitting TRBD2. The TCR was taken from a human donor with HPV-associated anogenital cancer. The CDR3 coding sequence is TGTGCCAGCAGCTCACCGACTAGCGGGAACTCCTACAATGAGCAGTTCTTC. Translating gives CASSSPTSGNSYNEQFF.